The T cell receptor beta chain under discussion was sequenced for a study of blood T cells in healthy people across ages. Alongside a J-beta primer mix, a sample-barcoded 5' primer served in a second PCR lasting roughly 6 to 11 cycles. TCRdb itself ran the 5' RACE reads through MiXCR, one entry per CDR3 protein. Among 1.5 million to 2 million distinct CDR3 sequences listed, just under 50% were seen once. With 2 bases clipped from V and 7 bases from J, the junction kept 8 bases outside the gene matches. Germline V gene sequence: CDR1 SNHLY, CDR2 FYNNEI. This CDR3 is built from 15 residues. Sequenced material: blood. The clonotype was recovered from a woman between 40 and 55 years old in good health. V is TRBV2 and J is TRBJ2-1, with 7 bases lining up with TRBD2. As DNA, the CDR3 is TGTGCCAGCAGTGAAAAAACGGGGGGACCGAATGAGCAGTTCTTC. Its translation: CASSEKTGGPNEQFF. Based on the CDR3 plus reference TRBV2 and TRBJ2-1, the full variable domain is EPEVTQTPSHQVTQMGQEVILRCVPISNHLYFYWYRQILGQKVEFLVSFYNNEISEKSEIFDDQFSVERPDGSNFTLKIRSTKLEDSAMYFCASSEKTGGPNEQFFGPGTRLTVL.